This T cell receptor beta chain was retrieved from a study of blood T cell repertoires in COVID-19. In germline, CDR1 is LGHDT, CDR2 YNNKEL (reference sequence). This CDR3 is built from 17 residues. Trimming removed 2 bases from V and 9 bases from J, with 23 bases in between. The protocol was immunoSEQ multiplex PCR, while the TCRdb copy is restricted to in-frame clones and leaves out a portion. The sample has around 190,000 clones, around 79% seen once. This receptor was obtained from a woman aged 40 to 55 with COVID-19, enrolled during active disease. V and J are TRBV3-1 (or the pseudogene TRBV3-2) and TRBJ2-1, with D perhaps matching TRBD2 (6 bases). The sample consisted of peripheral blood. The CDR3 sequence is CASSQFTGGTTVREQFF. The CDR3 DNA is TGTGCCAGCAGCCAATTCACAGGCGGGACCACGGTCCGTGAGCAGTTCTTC.